Below, 12 T cell receptor beta chains from the same sample are listed, as sequenced in a study of identical twins. TCRdb reprocessed the 5' RACE reads with MiXCR, giving one entry per CDR3 protein. This sample has hundreds of thousands of distinct CDR3 sequences, with about 12% found just once. The data also belong to a second study, concerning yellow fever vaccine responses in identical twins.

The specimen was CD8+ T cells sorted from blood. The receptor set was obtained from a woman under 30 in good health.

The chain combines TRBV24-1 with TRBJ2-7; 8 bases fit TRBD2. The germline V gene encodes CDR1 KGHDR and CDR2 SFDVKD. This CDR3 has 17 amino acids. V lost 2 bases and J lost 4; bases outside the gene matches: 12. The CDR3 loop reads CATSDSRAGVESYEQYF. CDR3 nucleotides: TGTGCCACCAGTGATTCGAGAGCGGGAGTAGAGAGTTACGAGCAGTACTTC.

The chain has TRBV6-5 and TRBJ2-2, with D perhaps matching TRBD2 (6 bases). The CDR3 runs to 16 residues. Germline assignment: CDR1 MNHEY and CDR2 SVGAGI. Trimming stripped 2 bases from V and 2 bases from J, with 12 bases between. In nucleotides, the CDR3 is TGTGCCAGCAGTTACCAAGGACTATCCAACACCGGGGAGCTGTTTTTT. It specifies CASSYQGLSNTGELFF.

V is TRBV2 and J is TRBJ2-1; D might be TRBD2 (6 bases). The CDR3 totals 13 residues. V lost 8 bases and J lost 4, with 12 bases in between. The germline V gene has CDR1 SNHLY and CDR2 FYNNEI. The CDR3 protein is CASGGLTYNEQFF. DNA of the CDR3: TGTGCCAGCGGTGGACTAACGTACAATGAGCAGTTCTTC. The full variable domain, its missing parts supplied by reference TRBV2 and TRBJ2-1, is EPEVTQTPSHQVTQMGQEVILRCVPISNHLYFYWYRQILGQKVEFLVSFYNNEISEKSEIFDDQFSVERPDGSNFTLKIRSTKLEDSAMYFCASGGLTYNEQFFGPGTRLTVL.

CDR3 amino acids: CASSPIAGGLAKNIQYF. The CDR3 DNA reads as TGTGCCAGCAGTCCCATAGCGGGGGGGCTGGCCAAAAACATTCAGTACTTC. The chain is built from TRBV12-3 or TRBV12-4 and TRBJ2-4, with 11 bases fitting TRBD2. Trimming removed 5 bases from V and 1 base from J; junction bases left unmatched: 7. This CDR3 contains 17 residues.

This clonotype has a handful of counts. The chain joins TRBV11-2 to TRBJ2-5; D not certain. CDR1 is SGHAT and CDR2 is FQNNGV in the germline V gene. V lost 3 bases to trimming and J lost 5 bases, with 16 bases between them. The CDR3 spans 15 residues. CDR3 residues: CASSFELGFGETQYF. DNA for the CDR3: TGTGCCAGCAGCTTTGAGTTGGGGTTCGGGGAGACCCAGTACTTC. The full variable domain, with the rest looked up from reference TRBV11-2 and TRBJ2-5, is EAGVAQSPRYKIIEKRQSVAFWCNPISGHATLYWYQQILGQGPKLLIQFQNNGVVDDSQLPKDRFSAERLKGVDSTLKIQPAKLEDSAVYLCASSFELGFGETQYFGPGTRLLVL.

There are a few counts of this clonotype. V gene TRBV5-1 combines with J gene TRBJ2-3; 16 bases are shared with TRBD2. The CDR3 has 20 residues. From germline, CDR1 is SGHRS and CDR2 YFSETQ. The J segment lost 2 bases and the V segment lost 5 bases, leaving 14 bases of the junction unmatched. The CDR3 protein is CASSLYPPGLAGGPTDTQYF. In nucleotides, the CDR3 is TGCGCCAGCAGTCTGTATCCTCCGGGACTAGCGGGAGGGCCCACAGATACGCAGTATTTT.

The rearrangement joins TRBV29-1 to TRBJ2-1; D is possibly TRBD1 (7 bases). Germline values: CDR1 SQVTM, CDR2 ANQGSEA. This CDR3 spans 13 amino acids. Trimming took 2 bases from V and 7 from J, leaving 12 bases between them. The CDR3 loop is CSVETGAGNEQFF. The CDR3, as DNA: TGCAGCGTTGAAACAGGGGCGGGGAATGAGCAGTTCTTC.

This chain connects TRBV6-1 to TRBJ1-1, with D perhaps matching TRBD1 (6 bases). V shed 6 bases and J shed 10 bases, with 21 bases lying between them. Germline V CDR1 and CDR2: MNHNS, SASEGT. CDR3 length: 14 residues. CDR3 protein: CASREQGPLSGAFF. In DNA, the CDR3 is TGTGCCAGCAGGGAACAGGGCCCGCTCTCGGGAGCTTTCTTT.

The CDR3 sequence is CASSPRGGTNTEAFF. In nucleotides, the CDR3 is TGTGCCAGCAGCCCTAGGGGGGGAACTAACACTGAAGCTTTCTTT. The chain carries TRBV7-6 and TRBJ1-1; tentatively, D is TRBD1 (6 bases). In germline, CDR1 is SGHVS, CDR2 FNYEAQ. This CDR3 region has 15 residues. Trimming took 5 bases from V and 2 from J, leaving 15 bases between them.

The rearrangement joins TRBV12-3 or TRBV12-4 to TRBJ2-1, with TRBD2 identical over 7 bases. The V segment lost 5 bases and the J segment 10 bases; nucleotides outside the gene matches: 11. This CDR3 comprises 14 residues. The CDR3 DNA is TGTGCCAGCAGTGGACTAGAGACCTACGGAGAGCAGTTCTTC. Translating it yields CASSGLETYGEQFF.

This clonotype was seen only a few times. The chain employs TRBV6-1 and TRBJ2-3, with 11 bases that match TRBD2. The CDR3 is made up of 16 amino acids. Per germline, CDR1 MNHNS and CDR2 SASEGT. V lost 8 bases to trimming and J lost 3 bases; unmatched junction nucleotides: 10. CDR3 protein: CASSPRLAGSTDTQYF. The DNA of the CDR3 is TGTGCCAGCTCCCCCCGACTAGCGGGGTCTACAGATACGCAGTATTTT.

This chain links TRBV20-1 with TRBJ2-3; 8 bases fit TRBD1. The CDR3 is made up of 14 amino acids. Germline loops: CDR1 DFQATT, CDR2 SNEGSKA (reference sequence). V was pared by 5 bases and J by 2 bases, with 6 bases of the junction left unmatched. CDR3 in amino acids: CSAGTGTLTDTQYF. Here the CDR3 DNA reads TGCAGTGCTGGGACAGGAACCCTCACAGATACGCAGTATTTT.